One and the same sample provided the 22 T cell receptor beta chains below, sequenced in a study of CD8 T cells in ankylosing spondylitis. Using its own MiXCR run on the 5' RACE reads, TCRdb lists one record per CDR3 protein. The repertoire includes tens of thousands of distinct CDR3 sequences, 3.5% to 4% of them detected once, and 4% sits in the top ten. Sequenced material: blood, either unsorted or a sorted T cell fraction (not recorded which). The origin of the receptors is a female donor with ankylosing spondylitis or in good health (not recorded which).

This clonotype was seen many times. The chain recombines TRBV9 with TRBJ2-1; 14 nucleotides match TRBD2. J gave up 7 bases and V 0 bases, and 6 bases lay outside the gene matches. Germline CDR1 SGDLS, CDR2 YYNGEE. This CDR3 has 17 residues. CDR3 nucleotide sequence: TGTGCCAGCAGCGTAGAGACTAGCGGGGGGGTAGGAAATGAGCAGTTCTTC. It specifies CASSVETSGGVGNEQFF.

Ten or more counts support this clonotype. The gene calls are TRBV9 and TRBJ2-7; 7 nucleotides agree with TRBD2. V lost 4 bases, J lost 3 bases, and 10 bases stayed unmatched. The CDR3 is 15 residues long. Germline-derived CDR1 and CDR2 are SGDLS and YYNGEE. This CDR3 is CASSLGASGLYEQYF. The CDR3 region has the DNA TGTGCCAGCAGCCTAGGGGCTAGCGGCCTCTACGAGCAGTACTTC.

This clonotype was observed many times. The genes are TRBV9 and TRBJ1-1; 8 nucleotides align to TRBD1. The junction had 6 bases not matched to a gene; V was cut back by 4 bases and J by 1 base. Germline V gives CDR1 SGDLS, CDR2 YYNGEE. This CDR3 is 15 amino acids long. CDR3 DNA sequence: TGTGCCAGCAGCCTAGGGACAGGAGGGAACACTGAAGCTTTCTTT. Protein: CASSLGTGGNTEAFF. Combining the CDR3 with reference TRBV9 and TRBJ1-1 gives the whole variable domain DSGVTQTPKHLITATGQRVTLRCSPRSGDLSVYWYQQSLDQGLQFLIQYYNGEERAKGNILERFSAQQFPDLHSELNLSSLELGDSALYFCASSLGTGGNTEAFFGQGTRLTVV.

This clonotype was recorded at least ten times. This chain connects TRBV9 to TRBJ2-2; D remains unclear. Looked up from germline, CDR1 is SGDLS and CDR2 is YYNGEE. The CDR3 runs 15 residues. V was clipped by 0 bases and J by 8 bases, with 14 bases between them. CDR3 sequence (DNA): TGTGCCAGCAGCGTAGTAGGAACCCGACGAGGGGAGCTGTTTTTT. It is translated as CASSVVGTRRGELFF.

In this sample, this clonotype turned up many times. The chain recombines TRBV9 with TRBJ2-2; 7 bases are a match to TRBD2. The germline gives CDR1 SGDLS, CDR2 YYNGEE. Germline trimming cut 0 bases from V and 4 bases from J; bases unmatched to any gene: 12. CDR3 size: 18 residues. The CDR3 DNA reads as TGTGCCAGCAGCGTAGCCGTGGGAGGGGCGGCCCGCACCGGGGAGCTGTTTTTT. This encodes CASSVAVGGAARTGELFF. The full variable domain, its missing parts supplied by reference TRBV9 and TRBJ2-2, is DSGVTQTPKHLITATGQRVTLRCSPRSGDLSVYWYQQSLDQGLQFLIQYYNGEERAKGNILERFSAQQFPDLHSELNLSSLELGDSALYFCASSVAVGGAARTGELFFGEGSRLTVL.

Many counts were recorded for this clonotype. The CDR3 loop is CASSVLWDLSYNEQFF. Written as DNA, the CDR3 is TGTGCCAGCAGCGTCCTTTGGGATCTCTCCTACAATGAGCAGTTCTTC. J is TRBJ2-1 and V is TRBV9; D not certain. The germline CDR1 and CDR2 sequences are SGDLS and YYNGEE. The V gene lost 2 bases and the J gene lost 0 bases, with 12 bases spanning the gap. This CDR3 spans 16 amino acids.

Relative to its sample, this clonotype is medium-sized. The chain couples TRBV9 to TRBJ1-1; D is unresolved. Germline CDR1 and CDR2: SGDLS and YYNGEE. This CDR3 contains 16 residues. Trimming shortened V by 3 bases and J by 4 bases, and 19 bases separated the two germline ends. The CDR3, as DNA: TGTGCCAGCAGCGCACACTTACAACCCTGGGGCACTGAAGCTTTCTTT. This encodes CASSAHLQPWGTEAFF.

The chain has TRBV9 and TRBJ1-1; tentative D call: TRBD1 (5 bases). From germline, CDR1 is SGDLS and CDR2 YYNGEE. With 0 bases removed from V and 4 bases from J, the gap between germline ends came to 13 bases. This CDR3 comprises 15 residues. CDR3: CASSVAAGGSTEAFF. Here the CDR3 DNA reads TGTGCCAGCAGCGTAGCTGCGGGGGGAAGCACTGAAGCTTTCTTT.

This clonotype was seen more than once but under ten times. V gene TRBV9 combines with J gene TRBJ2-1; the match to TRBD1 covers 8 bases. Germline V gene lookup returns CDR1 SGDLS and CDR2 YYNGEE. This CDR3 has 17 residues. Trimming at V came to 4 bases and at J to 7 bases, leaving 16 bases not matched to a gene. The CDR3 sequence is CASSPGFSDRGTNEQFF. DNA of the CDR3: TGTGCCAGCAGCCCCGGTTTTTCTGACAGGGGCACAAATGAGCAGTTCTTC.

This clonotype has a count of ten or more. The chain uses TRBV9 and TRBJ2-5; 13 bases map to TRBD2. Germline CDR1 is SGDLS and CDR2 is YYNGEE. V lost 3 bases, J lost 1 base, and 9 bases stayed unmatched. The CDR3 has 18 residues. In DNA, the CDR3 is TGTGCCAGCAGCGCCACCCCCCGACTAGCGGGGGGCCAAGAGACCCAGTACTTC. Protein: CASSATPRLAGGQETQYF.

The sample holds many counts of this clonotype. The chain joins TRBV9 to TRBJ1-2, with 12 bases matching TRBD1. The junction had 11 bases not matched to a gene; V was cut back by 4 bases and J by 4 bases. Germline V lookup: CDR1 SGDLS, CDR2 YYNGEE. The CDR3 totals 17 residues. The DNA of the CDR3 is TGTGCCAGCAGCAAATCCGGGACAGGGGGCAGGTTCTATGGCTACACCTTC. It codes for CASSKSGTGGRFYGYTF.

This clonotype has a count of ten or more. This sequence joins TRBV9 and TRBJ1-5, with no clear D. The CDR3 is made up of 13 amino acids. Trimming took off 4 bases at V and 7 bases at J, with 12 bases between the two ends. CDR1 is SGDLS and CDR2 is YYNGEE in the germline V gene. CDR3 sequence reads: CASSPTPGQPQHF. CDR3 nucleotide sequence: TGTGCCAGCAGCCCGACCCCCGGGCAGCCCCAGCATTTT.

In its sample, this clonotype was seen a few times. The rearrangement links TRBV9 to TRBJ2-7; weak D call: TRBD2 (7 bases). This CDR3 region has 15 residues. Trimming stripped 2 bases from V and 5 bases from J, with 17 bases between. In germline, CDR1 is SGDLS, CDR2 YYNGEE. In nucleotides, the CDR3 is TGTGCCAGCAGCGTCTCCCCGACGGGGGGCGACGAGCAGTACTTC. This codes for CASSVSPTGGDEQYF.

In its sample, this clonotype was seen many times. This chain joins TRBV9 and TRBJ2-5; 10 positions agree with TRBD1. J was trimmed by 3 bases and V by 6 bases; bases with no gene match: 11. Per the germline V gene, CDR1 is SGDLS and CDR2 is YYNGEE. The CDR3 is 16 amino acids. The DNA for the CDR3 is TGTGCCAGCACGAGACTATTGGGGACAGGGGAAGAGACCCAGTACTTC. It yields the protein CASTRLLGTGEETQYF.

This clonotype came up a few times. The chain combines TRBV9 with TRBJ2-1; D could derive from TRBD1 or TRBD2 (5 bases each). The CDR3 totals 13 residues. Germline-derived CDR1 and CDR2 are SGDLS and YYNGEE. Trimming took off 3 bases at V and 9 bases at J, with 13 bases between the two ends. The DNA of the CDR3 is TGTGCCAGCAGCGCTGGGGCCGAGGGTGAGCAGTTCTTC. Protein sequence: CASSAGAEGEQFF. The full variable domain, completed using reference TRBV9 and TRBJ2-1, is DSGVTQTPKHLITATGQRVTLRCSPRSGDLSVYWYQQSLDQGLQFLIQYYNGEERAKGNILERFSAQQFPDLHSELNLSSLELGDSALYFCASSAGAEGEQFFGPGTRLTVL.

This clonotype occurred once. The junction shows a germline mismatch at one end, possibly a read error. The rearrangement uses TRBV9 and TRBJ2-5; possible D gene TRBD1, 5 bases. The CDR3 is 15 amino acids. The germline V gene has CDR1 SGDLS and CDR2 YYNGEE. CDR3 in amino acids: CSSSVAGHPQETQYF. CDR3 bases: TGTTCCAGCAGCGTAGCAGGACACCCCCAAGAGACCCAGTACTTC.

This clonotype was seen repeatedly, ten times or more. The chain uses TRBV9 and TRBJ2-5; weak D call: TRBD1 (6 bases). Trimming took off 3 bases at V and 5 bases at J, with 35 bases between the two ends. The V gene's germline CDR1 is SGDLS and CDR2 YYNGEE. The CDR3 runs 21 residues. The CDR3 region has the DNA TGTGCCAGCAGCGCCCGCCCCCTGGGGGCCGGGCAGGTCGGGTCGTTGGAGACCCAGTACTTC. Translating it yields CASSARPLGAGQVGSLETQYF.

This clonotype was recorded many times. CDR3 in DNA: TGTGCCAGCAGCGCGGGGGGGGGTGGTCAGCCCCAGCATTTT. Translating it yields CASSAGGGGQPQHF. The chain employs TRBV9 and TRBJ1-5; the D gene is possibly TRBD1 (5 bases). The CDR3 is made up of 14 amino acids. V was trimmed by 3 bases and J by 6 bases, leaving 13 bases between them. Germline values: CDR1 SGDLS, CDR2 YYNGEE.

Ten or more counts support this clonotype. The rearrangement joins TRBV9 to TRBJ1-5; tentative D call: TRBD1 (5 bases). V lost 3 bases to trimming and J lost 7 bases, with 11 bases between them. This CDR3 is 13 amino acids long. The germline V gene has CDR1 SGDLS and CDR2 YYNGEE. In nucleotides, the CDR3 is TGTGCCAGCAGCGGGGGGGTTGAACAGCCCCAGCATTTT. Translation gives CASSGGVEQPQHF.

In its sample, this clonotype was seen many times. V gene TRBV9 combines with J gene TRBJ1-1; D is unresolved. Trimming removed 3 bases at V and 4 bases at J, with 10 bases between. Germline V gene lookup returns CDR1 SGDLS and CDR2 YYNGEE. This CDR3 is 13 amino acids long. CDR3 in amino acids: CASSARTLTEAFF. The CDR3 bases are TGTGCCAGCAGCGCCCGGACTCTCACTGAAGCTTTCTTT.

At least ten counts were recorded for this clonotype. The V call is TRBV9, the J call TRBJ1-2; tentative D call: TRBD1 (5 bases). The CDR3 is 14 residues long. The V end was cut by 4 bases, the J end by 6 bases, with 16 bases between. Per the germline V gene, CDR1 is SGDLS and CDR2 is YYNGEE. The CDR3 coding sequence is TGTGCCAGCAGCCCGGGGCTTATACCACATGGCTACACCTTC. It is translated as CASSPGLIPHGYTF. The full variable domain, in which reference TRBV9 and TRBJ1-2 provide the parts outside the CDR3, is DSGVTQTPKHLITATGQRVTLRCSPRSGDLSVYWYQQSLDQGLQFLIQYYNGEERAKGNILERFSAQQFPDLHSELNLSSLELGDSALYFCASSPGLIPHGYTFGSGTRLTVV.

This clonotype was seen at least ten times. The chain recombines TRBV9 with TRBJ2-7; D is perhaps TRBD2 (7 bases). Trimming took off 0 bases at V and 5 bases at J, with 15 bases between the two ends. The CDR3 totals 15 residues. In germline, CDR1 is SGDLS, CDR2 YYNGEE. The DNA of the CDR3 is TGTGCCAGCAGCGTAGGGGGAGGGGGAGACGACGAGCAGTACTTC. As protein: CASSVGGGGDDEQYF.